A single sample is the source of the 17 T cell receptor beta chains below, sequenced in a study of blood T cell repertoires in COVID-19. Measured with immunoSEQ multiplex PCR; TCRdb has only the in-frame clones, and not every one. This table has 250,000 to 350,000 clones, 84% appearing once. The material sequenced was peripheral blood. Every receptor here comes from a human donor with COVID-19, enrolled during active disease. The donor label of this sample is uncertain.

The chain links TRBV7-2 to TRBJ2-7; D perhaps matches TRBD2 (5 bases). Germline V lookup: CDR1 SGHTA, CDR2 FQGNSA. V was cut by 3 bases and J by 0 bases, with 9 bases left in between. CDR3 length: 14 residues. The CDR3 region has the DNA TGTGCCAGCAGCTTGATACGGGACTCCTACGAGCAGTACTTC. This encodes CASSLIRDSYEQYF.

Only one count was recorded for this clone. In nucleotides, the CDR3 is TGTGCCAGCAGCGTGGGACTAGCGGGACCTACCGAGCAGTTCTTC. This translates into CASSVGLAGPTEQFF. This chain joins TRBV7-2 and TRBJ2-1, with 13 bases lining up with TRBD2. CDR1 and CDR2 (germline): SGHTA, FQGNSA. The CDR3 is 15 residues long. J lost 10 bases, V lost 5 bases, and 8 bases had no gene match.

The CDR3 reads CASSRTSGRAQGDTQYF. In DNA, the CDR3 is TGTGCCAGTAGCAGGACTAGCGGGAGGGCTCAGGGAGATACGCAGTATTTT. The chain combines TRBV19 with TRBJ2-3; the match to TRBD2 covers 15 bases. The CDR3 length is 17 residues. The junction had 9 bases not matched to a gene; V was cut back by 6 bases and J by 5 bases. The germline gives CDR1 LNHDA, CDR2 SQIVND (reference sequence).

The chain carries TRBV19 and TRBJ1-1, with 10 bases matching TRBD1. This CDR3 spans 16 amino acids. The germline gives CDR1 LNHDA, CDR2 SQIVND (reference sequence). J was trimmed by 0 bases and V by 6 bases; bases with no gene match: 7. CDR3 amino acids: CASSLTGQGMNTEAFF. As DNA, the CDR3 is TGTGCCAGTAGCCTTACGGGACAGGGGATGAACACTGAAGCTTTCTTT.

To note about this clone: One end of the junction varies from germline; a read error may be responsible. The V call is TRBV12-3 or TRBV12-4, the J call TRBJ2-7; a weak D match, TRBD1 (6 bases). The CDR3 has 13 amino acids. CDR3 coding DNA: TGTGCCAGCAGTCGGGACATCTCCCACGAGCAGTACTTC. Translation: CASSRDISHEQYF.

The chain uses TRBV19 and TRBJ1-1; 8 nucleotides align to TRBD1. The CDR3 is 16 residues long. Per germline, CDR1 LNHDA and CDR2 SQIVND (reference sequence). V lost 5 bases, J lost 0 bases, and 8 bases stayed unmatched. The CDR3: CASSGGTGAMNTEAFF. CDR3 nucleotides: TGTGCCAGTAGTGGCGGGACAGGAGCCATGAACACTGAAGCTTTCTTT.

The rearrangement uses TRBV10-3 and TRBJ1-1; D unresolved. The V end was cut by 11 bases, the J end by 1 base, with 8 bases between. The CDR3 runs to 11 residues. CDR1 ENHRY and CDR2 SYGVKD come from the germline V gene. The CDR3 protein is CASRSNTEAFF. The CDR3 nucleotides are TGTGCCTCGAGGTCGAACACTGAAGCTTTCTTT.

This clone was recorded once. This chain uses TRBV30 with TRBJ2-1, with 9 bases lining up with TRBD1. From germline, CDR1 is GTSNPN and CDR2 SVGIG (reference sequence). The CDR3 sequence is 18 residues long. With V trimmed by 0 bases and J by 5 bases, 14 bases remained unmatched. The CDR3 sequence: CAWSVYIIQGAGHNEQFF. The CDR3 region has the DNA TGTGCCTGGAGTGTATACATTATACAGGGGGCAGGGCACAATGAGCAGTTCTTC.

The chain links TRBV6-5 to TRBJ2-3; 7 bases match TRBD2. The CDR3 extends over 15 amino acids. Trimming took 5 bases from V and 0 from J; bases not matched to a gene: 5. Germline loops: CDR1 MNHEY, CDR2 SVGAGI. In nucleotides, the CDR3 is TGTGCCAGCAGTATGGGGGGGATTAGCACAGATACGCAGTATTTT. Protein product: CASSMGGISTDTQYF.

The V and J genes are TRBV7-6 and TRBJ2-7; 13 positions agree with TRBD2. CDR1 is SGHVS, CDR2 FNYEAQ, per germline. The CDR3 consists of 18 residues. Trimming took 3 bases from V and 4 from J; bases not matched to a gene: 12. CDR3 DNA: TGTGCCAGCAGCTTGGACAACGGACTAGCGGGAGCAAGGTACGAGCAGTACTTC. Translating it yields CASSLDNGLAGARYEQYF.

The chain recombines TRBV3-1 (or the pseudogene TRBV3-2) with TRBJ2-5; D gene unclear. Germline-derived CDR1 and CDR2 are LGHDT and YNNKEL (reference sequence). The CDR3 extends over 15 amino acids. Trimming took off 4 bases at V and 0 bases at J, with 12 bases between the two ends. This CDR3 reads CASSRLTEYQETQYF. In nucleotides, the CDR3 is TGTGCCAGCAGCCGCCTTACCGAGTACCAAGAGACCCAGTACTTC.

The table lists this clone with a few counts. The genes are TRBV5-6 and TRBJ2-7; D perhaps matches TRBD2 (5 bases). Looked up from germline, CDR1 is SGHDT and CDR2 is YYEEEE. The CDR3 is 15 residues long. V dropped 0 bases and J dropped 7 bases, with 17 bases sitting between them. CDR3 nucleotide sequence: TGTGCCAGCAGCTTGGTGGATCGGAGGAGAGGTGAGCAGTACTTC. Protein sequence: CASSLVDRRRGEQYF.

This chain's CDR3 is CSGDQGAYNEQFF. Written as DNA, the CDR3 is TGCAGCGGCGATCAGGGGGCCTACAATGAGCAGTTCTTC. V usage is TRBV29-1 and J usage is TRBJ2-1, with 7 bases identical to TRBD1. With V trimmed by 7 bases and J by 2 bases, 5 bases remained unmatched. The germline V gene has CDR1 SQVTM and CDR2 ANQGSEA. This CDR3 contains 13 residues.

The chain joins TRBV15 to TRBJ2-3; D remains unclear. The germline V gene encodes CDR1 LNHNV and CDR2 YYDKDF (reference sequence). The germline V and J ends were trimmed by 0 bases and 0 bases, with 10 bases remaining between them. The CDR3 consists of 16 residues. Here the CDR3 reads CATSRDRIGSTDTQYF. CDR3 DNA: TGTGCCACCAGCAGAGATCGAATCGGGAGCACAGATACGCAGTATTTT.

The J gene is TRBJ2-7, the V gene TRBV11-2, with TRBD1 matching 9 bases. The germline gives CDR1 SGHAT, CDR2 FQNNGV. The CDR3 sequence is 14 residues long. J gave up 6 bases and V 1 base, and 4 bases lay outside the gene matches. The CDR3 DNA reads as TGTGCCAGCAGCTTAGCTGGGACAGGGACCGAGCAGTACTTC. Translated: CASSLAGTGTEQYF.

CDR3 protein: CASSQGFGGGSYGYTF. The CDR3 DNA reads as TGTGCCAGCAGCCAGGGATTTGGGGGAGGTAGCTATGGCTACACCTTC. V gene TRBV3-1 (or the pseudogene TRBV3-2) combines with J gene TRBJ1-2; D perhaps matches TRBD1 (5 bases). V was pared by 3 bases and J by 4 bases, with 18 bases between. The CDR3 totals 16 residues. The germline CDR1 and CDR2 sequences are LGHDT and YNNKEL (reference sequence).

This clone was recorded a few times. The rearrangement joins TRBV14 to TRBJ1-2, with a weak D call TRBD1 (5 bases). The CDR3 is 17 amino acids. Germline values: CDR1 SGHDN, CDR2 FVKESK. Trimming pared 1 base from V and 4 bases from J, leaving 19 bases between. CDR3 protein: CASSQVGRASRGYGYTF. The CDR3 DNA sequence: TGTGCCAGCAGCCAAGTGGGCAGGGCATCGCGTGGCTATGGCTACACCTTC.